These T cell receptor beta chains were read from a single sample in a study of OX40 agonist ivuxolimab in advanced cancers. Produced via immunoSEQ multiplex PCR; TCRdb's table is partial and in-frame only. The table has roughly 87,000 clones, more than 80% seen once. Sequencing was performed on CD4+ or CD8+ T cells sorted from blood, taken in a trial of the OX40 agonist ivuxolimab. Every receptor here comes from an adult with an advanced solid tumor such as melanoma, head and neck, liver or kidney cancer. Both conserved end residues are part of each CDR3. Fields, in order: clone size, J gene, D gene, V gene, CDR3 protein, CDR3 DNA. The D gene is left open where the match is weak. Clone size is given for some rows only: seen once, a few or many times, or a class if the clone is expanded.

clone_size: .; j_call: TRBJ1-2; d_call: .; v_call: TRBV27; cdr3_aa: CASSPGTGSYGYTF; cdr3_nt: TGTGCCAGCAGCCCCGGGACGGGTTCCTATGGCTACACCTTC
clone_size: .; j_call: TRBJ1-5; d_call: .; v_call: TRBV2; cdr3_aa: CASSATNQPQHF; cdr3_nt: TGTGCCAGCAGTGCTACGAATCAGCCCCAGCATTTT
clone_size: .; j_call: TRBJ2-1; d_call: TRBD2; v_call: TRBV27; cdr3_aa: CASSFSAGAIYNEQFF; cdr3_nt: TGTGCCAGCAGTTTTTCCGCGGGAGCCATCTACAATGAGCAGTTCTTC
clone_size: .; j_call: TRBJ2-3; d_call: .; v_call: TRBV4-3; cdr3_aa: CASSQDDYLTDTQYF; cdr3_nt: TGCGCCAGCAGCCAAGATGACTACCTCACAGATACGCAGTATTTT
clone_size: .; j_call: TRBJ2-7; d_call: .; v_call: TRBV28; cdr3_aa: CASSLPFSYEQYF; cdr3_nt: TGTGCCAGCAGTTTACCCTTCTCCTACGAGCAGTACTTC
clone_size: .; j_call: TRBJ1-5; d_call: .; v_call: TRBV6-5; cdr3_aa: CASSLAGGNQPQHF; cdr3_nt: TGTGCCAGCAGTTTGGCAGGGGGCAATCAGCCCCAGCATTTT
clone_size: .; j_call: TRBJ2-1; d_call: TRBD2; v_call: TRBV10-3; cdr3_aa: CAIASGGYNEQFF; cdr3_nt: TGTGCCATTGCTAGCGGGGGGTACAATGAGCAGTTCTTC
clone_size: .; j_call: TRBJ1-3; d_call: .; v_call: TRBV4-2; cdr3_aa: CASSQQGGNTIYF; cdr3_nt: TGTGCCAGCAGCCAACAGGGTGGAAACACCATATATTTT
clone_size: .; j_call: TRBJ2-1; d_call: TRBD2; v_call: TRBV18; cdr3_aa: CASSPTSGNTDEQFF; cdr3_nt: TGTGCCAGCTCACCGACCAGCGGGAACACCGACGAGCAGTTCTTC
clone_size: .; j_call: TRBJ2-3; d_call: TRBD1; v_call: TRBV25-1; cdr3_aa: CASSGQGWDTQYF; cdr3_nt: TGTGCCAGCAGTGGACAGGGGTGGGATACGCAGTATTTT
clone_size: .; j_call: TRBJ1-2; d_call: TRBD1; v_call: TRBV27; cdr3_aa: CASSPQKPGQGKVNYGYTF; cdr3_nt: TGTGCCAGCAGTCCCCAGAAGCCGGGACAGGGAAAGGTGAACTATGGCTACACCTTC
clone_size: .; j_call: TRBJ2-3; d_call: .; v_call: TRBV4-1; cdr3_aa: CASSQLDGTLDTQYF; cdr3_nt: TGCGCCAGCAGCCAACTCGACGGAACCCTTGATACGCAGTATTTT
clone_size: once; j_call: TRBJ2-3; d_call: .; v_call: TRBV13; cdr3_aa: CASSSPPGSPQYF; cdr3_nt: TGTGCCAGCAGCTCACCCCCAGGGAGTCCGCAGTATTTT
clone_size: few; j_call: TRBJ2-7; d_call: .; v_call: TRBV19; cdr3_aa: CASSHRSGIEQYF; cdr3_nt: TGTGCCAGTAGTCACAGGTCTGGGATCGAGCAGTACTTC
clone_size: .; j_call: TRBJ2-1; d_call: TRBD2; v_call: TRBV29-1; cdr3_aa: CSVRTSGSLLEQFF; cdr3_nt: TGCAGCGTTAGAACTAGCGGGAGTCTTCTTGAGCAGTTCTTC
clone_size: once; j_call: TRBJ1-1; d_call: .; v_call: TRBV28; cdr3_aa: CASSWTGSVAFF; cdr3_nt: TGTGCCAGCAGTTGGACCGGATCGGTAGCTTTCTTT
clone_size: .; j_call: TRBJ1-2; d_call: TRBD1; v_call: TRBV4-3; cdr3_aa: CASSLGTGALYGYTF; cdr3_nt: TGCGCCAGCAGCCTTGGGACAGGGGCTCTCTATGGCTACACCTTC
clone_size: .; j_call: TRBJ2-2; d_call: .; v_call: TRBV30; cdr3_aa: CAWNGGNTGELFF; cdr3_nt: TGTGCCTGGAACGGGGGGAACACCGGGGAGCTGTTTTTT
clone_size: .; j_call: TRBJ1-1; d_call: TRBD1; v_call: TRBV28; cdr3_aa: CASSPRTGGVTEAFF; cdr3_nt: TGTGCCAGCAGTCCCCGGACAGGGGGCGTTACTGAAGCTTTCTTT
clone_size: .; j_call: TRBJ1-3; d_call: .; v_call: TRBV4-1; cdr3_aa: CASSPRPNTGPNGDTIYF; cdr3_nt: TGCGCCAGCAGCCCCAGGCCGAACACGGGACCTAACGGGGACACCATATATTTT
clone_size: .; j_call: TRBJ1-5; d_call: TRBD1; v_call: TRBV2; cdr3_aa: CASSEALTGEGNQPQHF; cdr3_nt: TGTGCCAGCAGTGAAGCTCTAACAGGGGAGGGCAATCAGCCCCAGCATTTT
clone_size: .; j_call: TRBJ1-3; d_call: TRBD1; v_call: TRBV6-1; cdr3_aa: CASSPTGEGNTIYF; cdr3_nt: TGTGCCAGCAGCCCTACAGGGGAAGGAAACACCATATATTTT
clone_size: once; j_call: TRBJ1-5; d_call: .; v_call: TRBV7-3; cdr3_aa: CASSLRVGQPQHF; cdr3_nt: TGTGCCAGCAGCTTAAGGGTTGGTCAGCCCCAGCATTTT
clone_size: .; j_call: TRBJ2-1; d_call: TRBD2; v_call: TRBV5-6; cdr3_aa: CASSWGGSSYNEQFF; cdr3_nt: TGTGCCAGCAGCTGGGGCGGGAGCTCCTACAATGAGCAGTTCTTC
clone_size: .; j_call: TRBJ2-2; d_call: .; v_call: TRBV6-6; cdr3_aa: CASSSVSSVLTGELFF; cdr3_nt: TGTGCCAGCAGTTCAGTCTCTAGCGTCCTCACCGGGGAGCTGTTTTTT
clone_size: .; j_call: TRBJ2-4; d_call: TRBD2; v_call: TRBV9; cdr3_aa: CASSPWTSGTDIQYF; cdr3_nt: TGTGCCAGCAGCCCTTGGACTAGCGGGACAGACATTCAGTACTTC
clone_size: .; j_call: TRBJ2-2; d_call: .; v_call: TRBV28; cdr3_aa: CASRRSAWTGELFF; cdr3_nt: TGTGCCAGCAGGCGCTCCGCTTGGACCGGGGAGCTGTTTTTT
clone_size: once; j_call: TRBJ2-1; d_call: TRBD2; v_call: TRBV6-6; cdr3_aa: CASSGLDLSYNEQFF; cdr3_nt: TGTGCCAGCAGCGGACTAGATCTCTCCTACAATGAGCAGTTCTTC
clone_size: .; j_call: TRBJ1-1; d_call: .; v_call: TRBV9; cdr3_aa: CASSVGGMNTEAFF; cdr3_nt: TGTGCCAGCAGCGTAGGCGGAATGAACACTGAAGCTTTCTTT
clone_size: .; j_call: TRBJ2-7; d_call: .; v_call: TRBV28; cdr3_aa: CASSRQGTSYEQYF; cdr3_nt: TGTGCCAGCAGTCGCCAGGGGACTTCCTACGAGCAGTACTTC
clone_size: .; j_call: TRBJ2-1; d_call: .; v_call: TRBV9; cdr3_aa: CASSHSVGGSNEQFF; cdr3_nt: TGTGCCAGCAGTCATAGCGTCGGGGGATCAAATGAGCAGTTCTTC
clone_size: .; j_call: TRBJ2-1; d_call: .; v_call: TRBV28; cdr3_aa: CASSLRPSGYYNEQFF; cdr3_nt: TGTGCCAGCAGTTTGAGACCCTCCGGGTACTACAATGAGCAGTTCTTC
clone_size: .; j_call: TRBJ2-7; d_call: .; v_call: TRBV6-6; cdr3_aa: CASSPGWEQYF; cdr3_nt: TGTGCCAGCAGTCCCGGGTGGGAGCAGTACTTC
clone_size: .; j_call: TRBJ1-5; d_call: .; v_call: TRBV7-2; cdr3_aa: CASSLAATGPMMNQPQHF; cdr3_nt: TGTGCCAGCAGCTTAGCGGCTACAGGGCCAATGATGAATCAGCCCCAGCATTTT
clone_size: .; j_call: TRBJ2-1; d_call: TRBD2; v_call: TRBV6-6; cdr3_aa: CASSYSAGERDEQFF; cdr3_nt: TGTGCCAGCAGTTACTCAGCGGGAGAAAGGGATGAGCAGTTCTTC